This entry describes one TCR beta chain. This sample was taken from a study of cytomegalovirus exposure and HLA in healthy donors. The wider study: In a previous analysis, approximately 110 million unique TCR beta sequences were found from some 180 million T cells.

With 4 bases clipped from V and 0 bases from J, the junction kept 4 bases outside the gene matches. Per the germline V gene, CDR1 is SGDLS and CDR2 is YYNGEE. The CDR3 runs 14 residues. PCR was performed using 60 Vbeta and 13 Jbeta primers. Clones were sequenced by immunoSEQ multiplex PCR, and TCRdb holds only the in-frame ones, with some missing. Altogether about 300,000 clones are present, 80% to 90% being singletons, with the ten largest covering 3% to 4%. The chain employs TRBV9 and TRBJ2-7, with TRBD1 matching 7 bases. The sequence derives from a man aged 40-49 years in good health and CMV-seropositive. The material sequenced was PBMCs. The CDR3 DNA reads TGTGCCAGCAGCCCCTGGGACAGCTCCTACGAGCAGTACTTC. Its protein is CASSPWDSSYEQYF.